The clone carrying this T cell receptor beta chain showed up many times. No antigen is known for it. In TCRdb, the 5' RACE reads were re-called with MiXCR into one record per CDR3 protein. The repertoire holds more than 150,000 distinct CDR3 sequences, about 20% seen once, with 4.3% in the top ten. The sample originates from a study of CD8 T cells in ankylosing spondylitis. General study points: As reported, disease-linked clones showed significant enrichment in matched ankylosing spondylitis synovial fluid. Prior work had noted some motif variants in reactive arthritis blood and synovial fluid. There was a TCR beta motif, made of several highly homologous variants, that appeared characteristic of ankylosing spondylitis blood.

After removal of 2 bases from V and 7 bases from J, the junction contained 13 bases not matched to a gene. This CDR3 contains 17 residues. Specimen: blood, either unsorted or a sorted T cell fraction (not recorded which). The V and J genes are TRBV12-3 or TRBV12-4 and TRBJ2-1; 8 nucleotides match TRBD2. This sequence originates from a male donor aged 5-29 years with ankylosing spondylitis or in good health (not recorded which). The CDR3, as DNA: TGTGCCAGCAGTTTACGACTCAGCGGGAGTGGGGGGAATGAGCAGTTCTTC. Its translation is CASSLRLSGSGGNEQFF.